These T cell receptor beta chains were read from a single sample in a study of blood T cells in healthy people across ages. TCRdb reprocessed the 5' RACE reads with MiXCR, giving one entry per CDR3 protein. Altogether some 780,000 distinct CDR3 sequences are present, roughly 50% being singletons, with the ten largest covering around 24%. Sequenced material: blood. All receptors derive from a man aged 35 to 55 in good health. CDR3s leave out the opening cysteine and the closing phenylalanine or tryptophan. A D gene is named only where the DNA matches it firmly.

length,V,J,D,CDR3
11,TRBV14,TRBJ1-4,-,ASSQEVGEKLF
12,TRBV18,TRBJ2-2,-,ASPPGQGIGELF
20,TRBV4-1,TRBJ2-1,TRBD2,ASSQDYIGTSGRPNARREQF
12,TRBV5-1,-,-,ASSSGDAFYEQY
12,TRBV11-2,TRBJ2-7,TRBD1,ASSVYGTGDEQY
11,TRBV7-8,TRBJ2-7,-,ASSSDTLYEQY
12,TRBV27,TRBJ2-2,-,ASGGLANTGELF
14,TRBV2,TRBJ1-1,-,ASSEARRGSNTEAF
13,TRBV5-5,TRBJ1-6,-,ASSLVGRGPSPLH
12,TRBV20-1,TRBJ1-5,-,SAHPQGINQPQH
15,TRBV10-3,TRBJ2-6,-,AIKPTNRETGANVLT
15,TRBV12-3/TRBV12-4,TRBJ2-3,-,ASSPGTSEVRADTQY
11,TRBV14,TRBJ2-4,-,ASSQRGWDIQY
14,TRBV24-1,TRBJ2-3,TRBD1,ATSDQGQSSQDTQY
13,TRBV29-1,TRBJ1-3,-,SVYSPELSGNTIY
16,TRBV20-1,TRBJ2-2,TRBD2,SARVQLAGVGDTGELF
15,TRBV15,TRBJ2-3,-,ATSRVPLRGSTDTRY
12,TRBV12-3/TRBV12-4,TRBJ2-7,-,ASSFAGQNYEQY
14,TRBV10-3,TRBJ2-5,-,AISDRDGGAQETQY
15,TRBV4-1,TRBJ2-7,TRBD1,ASSQGYSGGTFYEQY
17,TRBV11-2,-,-,ASSAFVSTVLPVSYEQY
14,TRBV20-1,TRBJ1-5,-,SATRTRGRRNQPQH
14,TRBV20-1,TRBJ2-1,TRBD2,SATTSGRTQGNEQF
11,TRBV6-1,TRBJ1-1,-,ASTMSREGEAF
13,TRBV4-3,TRBJ2-3,TRBD2,ASSLRTSGVNTQY
15,TRBV4-3,TRBJ2-6,-,ASSQVAGGAGANVLT
13,TRBV4-3,TRBJ2-1,TRBD2,ASSQTGTRSGEQF
16,TRBV5-8,TRBJ2-6,TRBD1,ASSYNRGQGTSANVLT
12,TRBV15,TRBJ1-2,TRBD1,ATSRGDRGSGYT
15,TRBV18,TRBJ1-5,TRBD1,ASSPQKRDRLDQPQH
13,TRBV3-1,TRBJ2-4,TRBD1,ASSPEGTVKNIQY
14,TRBV28,TRBJ2-7,-,ASSLKDRRGSYEQY
10,TRBV29-1,TRBJ1-1,-,SVEGEATEAF
19,TRBV11-2,TRBJ2-3,TRBD2,ASSPLAGGGNLRTNTDTQY
13,TRBV15,TRBJ2-3,-,ATSPESRDVRTQY
11,TRBV25-1,TRBJ1-6,-,ASNSVGNSPLH
13,TRBV6-5,TRBJ2-5,-,ASSYLDRHGETQY
14,TRBV7-8,TRBJ2-5,-,ASSLVGLGGVETQY
12,TRBV4-2,TRBJ2-3,TRBD1,ASTQGVSTDTQY
11,TRBV5-1,TRBJ1-2,-,ASSSNVGYGYT
14,TRBV29-1,TRBJ2-5,-,SVEGGDSPAGETQY
14,TRBV4-2,TRBJ2-1,TRBD2,ASSQDTLAGGLGQF
12,TRBV7-9,TRBJ1-4,-,ATPREGHNEKLF
13,TRBV9,TRBJ2-7,TRBD2,ASSVEGLETDEQY
10,TRBV20-1,TRBJ2-3,-,SAEARPDTQY
11,TRBV5-6,TRBJ2-7,-,ASSSSDGYEQY
13,TRBV5-6,TRBJ1-2,-,ASSLGAAPNYGYT
13,TRBV7-6,TRBJ1-1,-,ASSLGSNMSTEAF
12,TRBV27,TRBJ1-1,-,ASSYSTVNTEAF
11,TRBV12-3/TRBV12-4,TRBJ2-6,-,ASSSSGANVLT
11,TRBV5-6,-,-,ASSLGISGTQY
14,TRBV25-1,TRBJ2-6,-,ASSETGSSGANVLT
15,TRBV4-3,-,-,ASSQGVTKVISYEQY
13,TRBV20-1,TRBJ1-6,-,SARVQPGPNSPLH
9,TRBV20-1,TRBJ2-3,-,SAPDFDTQY
14,TRBV20-1,TRBJ2-6,TRBD1,SANSPTGTGANVLT
10,TRBV20-1,TRBJ1-2,-,SAPATDYGYT
13,TRBV2,TRBJ2-1,-,ASRVGRSSYNEQF
15,TRBV4-2,TRBJ2-1,TRBD2,ASSQSLGLAGGGEQF
11,TRBV6-5,TRBJ2-2,-,ASSPSPTGELF